This T cell receptor (beta chain) was recovered during a study of early T cells in non-severe SARS-CoV-2 infection. Study overall: Alpha and beta chains were unpaired, from unsorted whole-blood bulk RNA.

Trimming removed 7 bases from V and 5 bases from J; junction bases left unmatched: 7. The CDR3 totals 15 residues. TCRdb reanalysed the 5' RACE reads using MiXCR and keeps one entry per CDR3 protein. This table holds around 40,000 distinct CDR3 sequences, 5.5% to 7.5% found once. This chain connects TRBV12-3 or TRBV12-4 to TRBJ2-1; 11 bases match TRBD2. Sequencing was performed on whole blood. This sequence was found in an adult who was a healthcare worker with PCR-confirmed SARS-CoV-2 infection or an uninfected control (not recorded which). CDR3 nucleotides: TGTGCCAGCACCGCCGGGACTAGCGGAAACAATGAGCAGTTCTTC. Amino acids: CASTAGTSGNNEQFF.